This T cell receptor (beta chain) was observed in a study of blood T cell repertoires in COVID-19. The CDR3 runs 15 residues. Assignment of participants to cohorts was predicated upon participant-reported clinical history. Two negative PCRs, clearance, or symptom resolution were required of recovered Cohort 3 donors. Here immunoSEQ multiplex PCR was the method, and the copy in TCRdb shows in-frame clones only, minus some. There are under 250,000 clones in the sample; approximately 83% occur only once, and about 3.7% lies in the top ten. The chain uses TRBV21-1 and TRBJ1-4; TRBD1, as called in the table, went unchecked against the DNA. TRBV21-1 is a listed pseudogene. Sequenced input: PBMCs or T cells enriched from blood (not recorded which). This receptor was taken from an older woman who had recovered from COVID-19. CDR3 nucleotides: TGTGCCAGCAGCAATCCGACAGGGGGAGATGAAAAACTGTTTTTT. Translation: CASSNPTGGDEKLFF.